The 31 T cell receptor beta chains below were found in one sample sequenced in a study of post-analysis software for immune sequencing data. Regarding the study as a whole: Four or five TRBV segments were significantly more frequent in patients than in controls. TRBV5-6, TRBV5-1 and TRBV20-1 were among these segments.

Unique-molecular-identifier-tagged TCR beta cDNA libraries were used. TCRdb reprocessed the PCR reads via MiXCR and lists one record per CDR3 protein. Altogether hundreds of thousands of distinct CDR3 sequences are present, around 53% being singletons, with the ten largest covering approximately 4.2%. Their antigens remain unidentified. Sequencing input: blood. The receptor source for this set is a girl between 10 and 17 years old with multiple sclerosis.

The count of this clonotype is one. The V and J genes are TRBV9 and TRBJ2-5, with 9 positions matching TRBD2. J lost 5 bases, V lost 0 bases, and 5 bases had no gene match. CDR1 is SGDLS, CDR2 YYNGEE, per germline. CDR3 length: 15 amino acids. The CDR3 spells CASSVELAGSETQYF. CDR3 DNA: TGTGCCAGCAGCGTAGAGCTAGCGGGGTCTGAGACCCAGTACTTC. The whole variable domain, remainder taken from reference TRBV9 and TRBJ2-5, is DSGVTQTPKHLITATGQRVTLRCSPRSGDLSVYWYQQSLDQGLQFLIQYYNGEERAKGNILERFSAQQFPDLHSELNLSSLELGDSALYFCASSVELAGSETQYFGPGTRLLVL.

There are a few counts of this clonotype. The genes are TRBV7-3 and TRBJ2-3, with D tentatively TRBD2 (6 bases). The V gene lost 5 bases and the J gene lost 1 base, with 13 bases spanning the gap. This CDR3 has 15 residues. The germline V gene encodes CDR1 SGHTA and CDR2 FQGTGA. CDR3 coding DNA: TGTGCCAGCAGCCCACGGCCGGGGGGCACAGATACGCAGTATTTT. As protein: CASSPRPGGTDTQYF.

The gene calls are TRBV6-2 or TRBV6-3 and TRBJ2-1; D perhaps matches TRBD2 (5 bases). Germline V lookup: CDR1 MNHEY, CDR2 SVGEGT. The CDR3 is 15 amino acids. V lost 2 bases to trimming and J lost 3 bases, with 11 bases between them. CDR3 loop: CASSYELGIYNEQFF. DNA for the CDR3: TGTGCCAGCAGTTACGAACTAGGGATCTACAATGAGCAGTTCTTC.

J is TRBJ2-4 and V is TRBV3-1; D gene ambiguous. The better agreement between TRBJ2-7 and the DNA end casts doubt on the J call. Germline V gives CDR1 LGHDT, CDR2 YNNKEL (reference sequence). The CDR3 loop spans 12 amino acids. The CDR3 coding sequence is TGTGCCAGCAGCCATTCCTACTACGAGCAGTACTTC. Amino acid sequence: CASSHSYYEQYF.

The rearrangement links TRBV12-3 or TRBV12-4 to TRBJ2-3; D unresolved. Trimming took off 3 bases at V and 1 base at J, with 14 bases between the two ends. This CDR3 has 16 residues. As DNA, the CDR3 is TGTGCCAGCAGTTTTGGTAGGGCATCCCGCACAGATACGCAGTATTTT. Translated: CASSFGRASRTDTQYF.

This chain links TRBV12-3 or TRBV12-4 with TRBJ2-7, with a weak D call TRBD1 (6 bases). V was pared by 6 bases and J by 0 bases, with 12 bases between. CDR3 size: 14 residues. The CDR3 spells CASSWTADSYEQYF. DNA for the CDR3: TGTGCCAGCAGCTGGACAGCGGACTCCTACGAGCAGTACTTC.

The CDR3 is CASSARNVGETQYF. The DNA of the CDR3 is TGTGCCAGCAGTGCCCGTAACGTAGGAGAGACCCAGTACTTC. The J gene is TRBJ2-7, the V gene TRBV2; D ambiguous. With the DNA end fitting TRBJ2-5 better, the J assignment may be wrong. Per germline, CDR1 SNHLY and CDR2 FYNNEI. The CDR3 has 14 residues.

This clonotype was seen only a few times. The CDR3 is CASRRLGQQETQYF. CDR3 coding DNA: TGTGCCAGCAGGCGATTGGGACAGCAAGAGACCCAGTACTTC. The rearrangement links TRBV6-6 to TRBJ2-5; TRBD1 matches at 7 bases. The CDR3 spans 14 residues. With V trimmed by 6 bases and J by 2 bases, 6 bases remained unmatched. Germline V gives CDR1 MNHNY, CDR2 SVGAGI (reference sequence).

The chain uses TRBV18 and TRBJ2-5; TRBD2 matches 11 bases. The CDR3 runs to 15 residues. The germline gives CDR1 KGHSH, CDR2 LQKENI. Trimming removed 6 bases from V and 1 base from J; junction bases left unmatched: 4. CDR3 coding DNA: TGTGCCAGCTCCAGACTAGCGGGGAGCCAAGAGACCCAGTACTTC. As protein: CASSRLAGSQETQYF.

This chain uses TRBV20-1 with TRBJ2-4; tentatively, D is TRBD1 (7 bases). The J call may not be correct, given that the DNA end is closer to TRBJ2-7. Germline assignment: CDR1 DFQATT and CDR2 SNEGSKA (reference sequence). The CDR3 covers 13 residues. CDR3 protein: CSPRGTADYEQYF. Written as DNA, the CDR3 is TGCAGCCCACGGGGGACAGCGGACTACGAGCAGTACTTC.

V is TRBV2 and J is TRBJ2-7; 7 positions match TRBD1. V lost 6 bases and J lost 4; bases outside the gene matches: 9. The CDR3 covers 14 residues. Per germline, CDR1 SNHLY and CDR2 FYNNEI. For the CDR3, the DNA is TGTGCCAGCAGAGCCGGGACAGACCTATACGAGCAGTACTTC. Amino acid sequence: CASRAGTDLYEQYF.

The V and J genes are TRBV15 and TRBJ2-3; 13 bases line up with TRBD2. Trimming at V came to 1 base and at J to 4 bases, leaving 8 bases not matched to a gene. The germline V gene encodes CDR1 LNHNV and CDR2 YYDKDF (reference sequence). The length of the CDR3 is 18 residues. This CDR3 is CATSRVGLAGAIADTQYF. DNA for the CDR3: TGTGCCACCAGCAGAGTAGGACTAGCGGGAGCAATAGCAGATACGCAGTATTTT. The whole variable domain, filled in from reference TRBV15 and TRBJ2-3, reads DAMVIQNPRYQVTQFGKPVTLSCSQTLNHNVMYWYQQKSSQAPKLLFHYYDKDFNNEADTPDNFQSRRPNTSFCFLDIRSPGLGDTAMYLCATSRVGLAGAIADTQYFGPGTRLTVL.

This clonotype was counted only a few times. The genes are TRBV6-6 and TRBJ2-7; D is uncertain. This CDR3 has 16 amino acids. Per the germline V gene, CDR1 is MNHNY and CDR2 is SVGAGI (reference sequence). Trimming took off 0 bases at V and 5 bases at J, with 17 bases between the two ends. Here the CDR3 reads CASSYSIAGPRHEQYF. CDR3 nucleotide sequence: TGTGCCAGCAGTTACTCGATAGCTGGGCCCAGGCACGAGCAGTACTTC.

In this sample, this clonotype turned up a few times. The chain recombines TRBV27 with TRBJ2-7; 8 nucleotides agree with TRBD1. The CDR3 loop spans 16 amino acids. The germline gives CDR1 MNHEY, CDR2 SMNVEV (reference sequence). The V segment lost 6 bases and the J segment 2 bases; nucleotides outside the gene matches: 12. CDR3 residues: CASRLMRGQETYEQYF. CDR3 DNA sequence: TGTGCCAGCAGACTCATGAGGGGACAGGAGACCTACGAGCAGTACTTC.

Comments on this clonotype: A read error may produce the germline difference seen at one junction end. This chain links TRBV20-1 with TRBJ2-2; weak D call: TRBD2 (5 bases). This CDR3 has 12 residues. Germline V gene sequence: CDR1 DFQATT, CDR2 SNEGSKA (reference sequence). The CDR3 is CSAGRNTGEPFF. CDR3 bases: TGCAGTGCTGGCAGGAACACCGGGGAGCCGTTTTTT.

The chain joins TRBV27 to TRBJ2-5, with TRBD1 identical over 9 bases. The tail of the sequence fits TRBJ2-7 better, so the J call may be wrong. Per the germline V gene, CDR1 is MNHEY and CDR2 is SMNVEV (reference sequence). CDR3 length: 12 residues. The CDR3: CASRNRGLEQYF. The CDR3 bases are TGTGCCAGCAGGAACAGGGGGCTCGAGCAGTACTTC.

This clonotype has a handful of counts. This sequence joins TRBV7-2 and TRBJ2-5; no reliable D call. The ends were cut back, 3 bases at V and 12 bases at J, with 20 bases in the middle. Germline-derived CDR1 and CDR2 are SGHTA and FQGNSA. The CDR3 contains 14 residues. The CDR3 coding sequence is TGTGCCAGCAGCTTTGGCAACCTAGGTACCTCGGAGTACTTC. This translates into CASSFGNLGTSEYF.

The chain couples TRBV2 to TRBJ1-5; no clear D. CDR3 length: 15 residues. V lost 2 bases to trimming and J lost 2 bases, with 10 bases between them. In germline, CDR1 is SNHLY, CDR2 FYNNEI. The CDR3 loop reads CASSELLGGNQPQHF. The CDR3 coding sequence is TGTGCCAGCAGTGAATTATTAGGCGGCAATCAGCCCCAGCATTTT.

This chain connects TRBV5-1 to TRBJ2-4; TRBD2 might be the D (5 bases). In germline, CDR1 is SGHRS, CDR2 YFSETQ. V was shortened by 0 bases and J by 7 bases, with 11 bases between the two germline ends. This CDR3 has 14 residues. The CDR3 DNA reads as TGCGCCAGCAGCTTGGTTAGCGCAAGGAACATTCAGTACTTC. This sequence encodes CASSLVSARNIQYF. Looking up the rest from reference TRBV5-1 and TRBJ2-4 gives the full variable domain: KAGVTQTPRYLIKTRGQQVTLSCSPISGHRSVSWYQQTPGQGLQFLFEYFSETQRNKGNFPGRFSGRQFSNSRSEMNVSTLELGDSALYLCASSLVSARNIQYFGAGTRLSVL.

The table lists this clonotype with a few counts. The genes are TRBV6-5 and TRBJ2-1; TRBD2 aligns across 15 bases. The CDR3 is made up of 18 amino acids. Germline CDR1 and CDR2: MNHEY and SVGAGI. V lost 0 bases, J lost 5 bases, and 5 bases stayed unmatched. The CDR3 spells CASSYSGTSGRPDNEQFF. The CDR3 DNA reads as TGTGCCAGCAGTTACTCCGGGACTAGCGGGAGGCCTGACAATGAGCAGTTCTTC.

This clonotype came up once. The V and J genes are TRBV11-2 and TRBJ2-1; D is perhaps TRBD1 (5 bases). This CDR3 spans 16 amino acids. The germline gives CDR1 SGHAT, CDR2 FQNNGV. Trimming shortened V by 5 bases and J by 3 bases, and 17 bases separated the two germline ends. The CDR3 protein is CASSIQVQAIYNEQFF. The CDR3 nucleotides are TGTGCCAGCAGCATACAAGTACAGGCAATCTACAATGAGCAGTTCTTC.

The chain uses TRBV3-1 and TRBJ2-5; 11 bases agree with TRBD2. The length of the CDR3 is 17 residues. From germline, CDR1 is LGHDT and CDR2 YNNKEL (reference sequence). Germline trimming cut 4 bases from V and 7 bases from J; bases unmatched to any gene: 14. The CDR3 DNA is TGTGCCAGCAGCCCAATAGCGGGGGGGCCCCCTATAGGGACCCAGTACTTC. Translating it yields CASSPIAGGPPIGTQYF.

The V gene is TRBV9, the J gene TRBJ1-5; 7 positions match TRBD1. V shed 3 bases and J 3 bases; nucleotides not matched to a gene: 6. Germline loops: CDR1 SGDLS, CDR2 YYNGEE. The CDR3 length is 15 residues. CDR3 region: CASSETGADNQPQHF. CDR3 nucleotides: TGTGCCAGCAGCGAAACAGGGGCGGACAATCAGCCCCAGCATTTT.

The chain has TRBV20-1 and TRBJ1-4; possibly TRBD1 for D (5 bases). V lost 3 bases, J lost 8 bases, and 13 bases lay in between. The CDR3 runs to 13 residues. From germline, CDR1 is DFQATT and CDR2 SNEGSKA (reference sequence). Written as DNA, the CDR3 is TGCAGTGCTAGGTCCAGGGTAGGAGAAAAACTGTTTTTT. Protein product: CSARSRVGEKLFF.

The V call is TRBV5-1, the J call TRBJ1-1; possibly TRBD1 for D (5 bases). Germline CDR1 and CDR2: SGHRS and YFSETQ. With 2 bases removed from V and 11 bases from J, the gap between germline ends came to 13 bases. The CDR3 consists of 12 residues. CDR3 nucleotide sequence: TGCGCCAGCAGCTTCAACCAGGGTGTTGCTTTCTTT. It specifies CASSFNQGVAFF.

V gene TRBV7-6 combines with J gene TRBJ2-5; D is possibly TRBD2 (7 bases). Germline-derived CDR1 and CDR2 are SGHVS and FNYEAQ. The CDR3 covers 13 residues. Trimming cost V 6 bases and J 7 bases, with 15 bases left between them. CDR3 sequence: CASRTRGEGTQYF. CDR3 nucleotide sequence: TGTGCCAGCAGGACTAGGGGGGAGGGGACCCAGTACTTC.

This chain joins TRBV27 and TRBJ1-2; the D gene is possibly TRBD1 (5 bases). Deletions cut 6 bases from V and 4 bases from J, with 9 bases between. Germline loops: CDR1 MNHEY, CDR2 SMNVEV (reference sequence). The CDR3 totals 12 residues. This CDR3 is CASRGVGYGYTF. CDR3 coding DNA: TGTGCCAGCAGAGGGGTAGGCTATGGCTACACCTTC.

The chain couples TRBV29-1 to TRBJ1-4; D uncertain. CDR1 SQVTM and CDR2 ANQGSEA come from the germline V gene. The CDR3 covers 14 residues. V was shortened by 5 bases and J by 8 bases, with 18 bases between the two germline ends. This chain's CDR3 is CSVTKVLPREKLFF. Here the CDR3 DNA reads TGCAGCGTTACAAAGGTCTTGCCCCGGGAAAAACTGTTTTTT.

The chain employs TRBV5-1 and TRBJ2-3; D might be TRBD2 (7 bases). Trimming left V 3 bases short and J 2 bases short, with 13 bases between. The CDR3 sequence is 15 residues long. Germline V lookup: CDR1 SGHRS, CDR2 YFSETQ. The CDR3 bases are TGCGCCAGCAGCTGGGGGGGCAGAGCCACAGATACGCAGTATTTT. Translated, it gives CASSWGGRATDTQYF. Complete variable domain (other parts from reference TRBV5-1 and TRBJ2-3): KAGVTQTPRYLIKTRGQQVTLSCSPISGHRSVSWYQQTPGQGLQFLFEYFSETQRNKGNFPGRFSGRQFSNSRSEMNVSTLELGDSALYLCASSWGGRATDTQYFGPGTRLTVL.

The chain combines TRBV7-2 with TRBJ2-7; perhaps D is TRBD1 or TRBD2 (5 bases each). CDR1 and CDR2 (germline): SGHTA, FQGNSA. The V end lost 5 bases, the J end lost 6 bases, and 20 bases lay between the germline ends. The CDR3 length is 15 residues. The CDR3: CASSPTGPQAAEQYF. CDR3 DNA sequence: TGTGCCAGCAGCCCGACGGGACCCCAGGCCGCCGAGCAGTACTTC.

This chain connects TRBV19 to TRBJ2-5, with 11 bases that match TRBD2. The CDR3 covers 16 residues. V trimming: 4 bases; J trimming: 4 bases; junction bases outside the gene matches: 8. Germline V gene data show CDR1 as LNHDA and CDR2 as SQIVND (reference sequence). In DNA form, the CDR3 reads TGTGCCAGTAGTAGTAGCGGGAGGGGGGCCAGAGAGACCCAGTACTTC. Residues: CASSSSGRGARETQYF.